Shown below are 15 T cell receptor beta chains from a single sample sequenced in a study of blood T cell repertoires in COVID-19. The repertoire was sequenced with immunoSEQ multiplex PCR; TCRdb's copy has only in-frame clones and lacks some. This sample has around 250,000 clones, with around 80% found just once. Specimen: PBMCs or T cells enriched from blood (not recorded which). The origin of the receptors is a man aged 30-40 years with acute COVID-19.

The chain couples TRBV4-2 to TRBJ1-3; the D is unclear. V was shortened by 0 bases and J by 0 bases, with 15 bases between the two germline ends. Germline assignment: CDR1 LGHNA and CDR2 YNFKEQ. CDR3 length equals 18 residues. The DNA of the CDR3 is TGTGCCAGCAGCCAAGATCCGGTCGAAGGGAGCTCTGGAAACACCATATATTTT. Its translation: CASSQDPVEGSSGNTIYF.

The chain recombines TRBV5-1 with TRBJ2-3; TRBD1 matches 8 bases. Germline lookup yields CDR1 SGHRS and CDR2 YFSETQ. The V gene end was trimmed by 1 base and the J gene end by 6 bases; junction bases not matched to a gene: 7. This CDR3 is built from 15 residues. CDR3 amino acids: CASSLRQGAPDTQYF. The CDR3 nucleotides read TGCGCCAGCAGCTTGCGTCAGGGGGCGCCCGATACGCAGTATTTT. Supplemented by reference TRBV5-1 and TRBJ2-3, the full variable domain reads KAGVTQTPRYLIKTRGQQVTLSCSPISGHRSVSWYQQTPGQGLQFLFEYFSETQRNKGNFPGRFSGRQFSNSRSEMNVSTLELGDSALYLCASSLRQGAPDTQYFGPGTRLTVL.

This chain uses TRBV5-4 with TRBJ2-1; D is uncertain. V lost 4 bases and J lost 9, with 17 bases in between. This CDR3 has 14 residues. The germline gives CDR1 SGHNT, CDR2 YYREEE (reference sequence). In DNA, the CDR3 is TGTGCCAGCAGCCCCCTTTCCTCCACCGGTGAGCAGTTCTTC. This translates into CASSPLSSTGEQFF. The whole variable domain, filled in from reference TRBV5-4 and TRBJ2-1, reads ETGVTQSPTHLIKTRGQQVTLRCSSQSGHNTVSWYQQALGQGPQFIFQYYREEENGRGNFPPRFSGLQFPNYSSELNVNALELDDSALYLCASSPLSSTGEQFFGPGTRLTVL.

This clone is a singleton in its sample. This chain connects TRBV29-1 to TRBJ1-1, with 8 bases fitting TRBD1. Germline V lookup: CDR1 SQVTM, CDR2 ANQGSEA. This CDR3 comprises 12 residues. The ends lost 7 bases at V and 2 bases at J; junction bases unmatched: 3. This CDR3 is CSAGQGNTEAFF. The CDR3, as DNA: TGCAGCGCCGGACAGGGTAACACTGAAGCTTTCTTT. The whole variable domain, filled in from reference TRBV29-1 and TRBJ1-1, reads SAVISQKPSRDICQRGTSLTIQCQVDSQVTMMFWYRQQPGQSLTLIATANQGSEATYESGFVIDKFPISRPNLTFSTLTVSNMSPEDSSIYLCSAGQGNTEAFFGQGTRLTVV.

The J gene is TRBJ1-3, the V gene TRBV7-9, with TRBD1 identical over 8 bases. The junction had 8 bases not matched to a gene; V was cut back by 5 bases and J by 2 bases. CDR1 and CDR2 (germline): SEHNR, FQNEAQ (reference sequence). This CDR3 is 16 amino acids long. CDR3 amino acids: CASSITGTGTGNTIYF. CDR3 bases: TGTGCCAGCAGCATAACCGGGACAGGAACTGGAAACACCATATATTTT. Full variable domain (outside the CDR3, taken from reference TRBV7-9 and TRBJ1-3): DTGVSQNPRHKITKRGQNVTFRCDPISEHNRLYWYRQTLGQGPEFLTYFQNEAQLEKSRLLSDRFSAERPKGSFSTLEIQRTEQGDSAMYLCASSITGTGTGNTIYFGEGSWLTVV.

The chain has TRBV11-2 and TRBJ1-5; D is possibly TRBD1 (5 bases). This CDR3 region has 16 residues. With 1 base removed from V and 1 base from J, the gap between germline ends came to 11 bases. Germline V gene sequence: CDR1 SGHAT, CDR2 FQNNGV. As DNA, the CDR3 is TGTGCCAGCAGCTTAGCAGGGCCGTTAAGCAATCAGCCCCAGCATTTT. Protein product: CASSLAGPLSNQPQHF. Variable domain in full (rest from reference TRBV11-2 and TRBJ1-5): EAGVAQSPRYKIIEKRQSVAFWCNPISGHATLYWYQQILGQGPKLLIQFQNNGVVDDSQLPKDRFSAERLKGVDSTLKIQPAKLEDSAVYLCASSLAGPLSNQPQHFGDGTRLSIL.

The J gene is TRBJ2-5, the V gene TRBV7-9; maybe TRBD2 (6 bases). Germline values: CDR1 SEHNR, CDR2 FQNEAQ (reference sequence). V dropped 5 bases and J dropped 5 bases, with 18 bases sitting between them. CDR3 length: 15 residues. This chain's CDR3 is CASSLGHNREETQYF. CDR3 coding DNA: TGTGCCAGCAGCCTCGGACATAATCGGGAGGAGACCCAGTACTTC.

This clone was picked up a small number of times. The chain combines TRBV7-9 with TRBJ2-7; D possibly corresponds to TRBD2 (6 bases). The V gene lost 1 base and the J gene lost 5 bases, with 12 bases spanning the gap. CDR3 size: 14 residues. The germline CDR1 and CDR2 sequences are SEHNR and FQNEAQ (reference sequence). CDR3 DNA sequence: TGTGCCAGCAGCTTAGTCGGGGGTAGCCACGAGCAGTACGTC. It yields the protein CASSLVGGSHEQYV.

Of note for this clone: The same CDR3 can be traced to other DNA sequences in this sample. V gene TRBV2 combines with J gene TRBJ2-3, with 10 bases fitting TRBD2. The CDR3 loop spans 13 amino acids. V lost 11 bases and J lost 1; bases outside the gene matches: 3. Germline CDR1 is SNHLY and CDR2 is FYNNEI. The CDR3 region has the DNA TGTGCCTCCGGACTAGCGGGCACAGATACGCAGTATTTT. It yields the protein CASGLAGTDTQYF.

About this clone itself: The same CDR3 also results from other DNA sequences found in this sample. The rearrangement links TRBV29-1 to TRBJ2-2; 8 bases align to TRBD1. After removal of 4 bases from V and 4 bases from J, the junction contained 2 bases not matched to a gene. The CDR3 contains 13 residues. The germline gives CDR1 SQVTM, CDR2 ANQGSEA. DNA of the CDR3: TGCAGCGTTGGAGGGACAGGCACCGGGGAGCTGTTTTTT. The encoded protein is CSVGGTGTGELFF.

The chain recombines TRBV25-1 with TRBJ1-2; 7 positions agree with TRBD1. J lost 4 bases, V lost 6 bases, and 8 bases had no gene match. The germline V gene encodes CDR1 MGHDK and CDR2 SYGVNS. The CDR3 loop spans 14 amino acids. The CDR3 nucleotides are TGTGCCAGCAGGGGAGGACAGGCCAGCTATGGCTACACCTTC. Its protein product is CASRGGQASYGYTF.

The chain is built from TRBV6-6 and TRBJ1-4, with a tentative D call TRBD1 (5 bases). Germline CDR1 MNHNY, CDR2 SVGAGI (reference sequence). Trimming stripped 5 bases from V and 10 bases from J, with 20 bases between. The CDR3 is 15 residues long. CDR3 DNA: TGTGCCAGCAGTCCCGGGACCCGAGACGGGGGAAAACTGTTTTTT. Its translation: CASSPGTRDGGKLFF.

V gene TRBV11-2 combines with J gene TRBJ1-1; no firm D call. V shed 5 bases and J shed 2 bases, with 6 bases lying between them. Germline V lookup: CDR1 SGHAT, CDR2 FQNNGV. This CDR3 is 12 amino acids long. CDR3 in DNA: TGTGCCAGCAGCCGGGATAACACTGAAGCTTTCTTT. As protein: CASSRDNTEAFF.

The chain couples TRBV3-1 (or the pseudogene TRBV3-2) to TRBJ2-3, with TRBD2 matching 14 bases. Losses at the gene ends were 1 base for V and 2 bases for J; bases not matched to a gene: 8. The CDR3 length is 19 residues. CDR1 LGHDT and CDR2 YNNKEL come from the germline V gene (reference sequence). The CDR3 DNA reads TGTGCCAGCAGCCAAGTGGTTGGGACTAGCGGGGGAACCACAGATACGCAGTATTTT. This sequence encodes CASSQVVGTSGGTTDTQYF.

The CDR3 loop is CASSLVRGPQETQYF. The CDR3 coding sequence is TGTGCCAGCAGCTTAGTGCGGGGGCCCCAAGAGACCCAGTACTTC. This sequence joins TRBV11-3 and TRBJ2-5, with D tentatively TRBD2 (7 bases). V lost 1 base, J lost 1 base, and 10 bases lay in between. Germline V lookup: CDR1 SGHNT, CDR2 YENEEA. The length of the CDR3 is 15 residues.